The 3 T cell receptor beta chains given below trace back to one sample, sequenced in a study of blood T cell repertoires in COVID-19. Here immunoSEQ multiplex PCR was the method, and the copy in TCRdb shows in-frame clones only, minus some. This table has about 280,000 clones, more than 85% appearing once. Input material: PBMCs or T cells enriched from blood (not recorded which). The receptors stem from a man aged 35-49 years who had been exposed to COVID-19.

The J gene is TRBJ1-1, the V gene TRBV4-1, with D possibly TRBD1 on 6 matching bases. This CDR3 region has 15 residues. Per germline, CDR1 MGHRA and CDR2 YSYEKL. The V gene lost 3 bases and the J gene lost 3 bases, with 14 bases spanning the gap. The CDR3 region has the DNA TGCGCCAGCAGCCACGGCTGGGCAGGGGACACTGAAGCTTTCTTT. This encodes CASSHGWAGDTEAFF.

The V and J genes are TRBV29-1 and TRBJ1-1; D is unresolved. The CDR3 extends over 14 amino acids. Germline lookup yields CDR1 SQVTM and CDR2 ANQGSEA. Trimming removed 4 bases at V and 3 bases at J, with 15 bases between. Here the CDR3 DNA reads TGCAGCGTTGCTTCGTCGGGAGGGTACACTGAAGCTTTCTTT. This gives the protein CSVASSGGYTEAFF. The full variable domain, with the rest looked up from reference TRBV29-1 and TRBJ1-1, is SAVISQKPSRDICQRGTSLTIQCQVDSQVTMMFWYRQQPGQSLTLIATANQGSEATYESGFVIDKFPISRPNLTFSTLTVSNMSPEDSSIYLCSVASSGGYTEAFFGQGTRLTVV.

The V gene is TRBV30, the J gene TRBJ1-2; no firm D call. The CDR3 is 13 amino acids. Trimming left V 1 base short and J 4 bases short, with 10 bases between. CDR1 GTSNPN and CDR2 SVGIG come from the germline V gene (reference sequence). Written as DNA, the CDR3 is TGTGCCTGGAGTGGTAGCACACCCTATGGCTACACCTTC. This codes for CAWSGSTPYGYTF.